The 7 T cell receptor beta chains presented below share a single source sample, sequenced in a study of T cells in Graves' hyperthyroidism and ophthalmopathy. It was RNA transcripts that yielded the amplified TCR beta CDR3 regions. During a first-round RT-PCR of the TCR CDR3, the HTBI primer set was used. One entry per CDR3 protein, called by TCRdb with MiXCR from the multiplex PCR reads. Here the sample spans a few hundred thousand distinct CDR3 sequences, about 15% being singletons. Sample: blood. These receptors came from a woman in her twenties or thirties with Graves' hyperthyroidism that later progressed to Graves' ophthalmopathy.

The chain links TRBV29-1 to TRBJ1-3; D gene unclear. This CDR3 is 13 amino acids long. Germline V lookup: CDR1 SQVTM, CDR2 ANQGSEA. Trimming took off 6 bases at V and 0 bases at J, with 9 bases between the two ends. The CDR3: CSVREPSGNTIYF. In DNA, the CDR3 is TGCAGCGTCCGGGAGCCCTCTGGAAACACCATATATTTT.

V and J are TRBV9 and TRBJ2-2, with 7 nucleotides matching TRBD1. V dropped 4 bases and J dropped 1; count of bases not matched to a gene: 7. The CDR3 spans 16 residues. CDR1 is SGDLS, CDR2 YYNGEE, per germline. For the CDR3, the DNA is TGTGCCAGCAGCCAGGGGGTCTCCCTGAACACCGGGGAGCTGTTTTTT. Translation: CASSQGVSLNTGELFF.

This clonotype has ten or more counts. The rearrangement links TRBV19 to TRBJ1-1; D is ambiguous. V lost 0 bases and J 2 bases, leaving 4 bases between the germline ends. The germline CDR1 and CDR2 sequences are LNHDA and SQIVND (reference sequence). The CDR3 covers 13 residues. In DNA form, the CDR3 reads TGTGCCAGTAGTATAGAGGGAAACACTGAAGCTTTCTTT. Protein: CASSIEGNTEAFF.

With respect to this clonotype: Since a much larger clone is just one base distant, this may be a read error. The J gene is TRBJ2-2, the V gene TRBV7-8, with D maybe TRBD1 (6 bases). The V gene lost 7 bases and the J gene lost 3 bases, with 18 bases spanning the gap. Germline CDR1 SGHVS, CDR2 FQNEAQ. CDR3 size: 16 residues. CDR3 protein: CASTRDKVLHTGELFF. CDR3 DNA: TGTGCCAGCACCAGGGACAAGGTTCTCCACACCGGGGAGCTGTTTTTT.

J is TRBJ2-3 and V is TRBV6-2 or TRBV6-3; D is perhaps TRBD1 or TRBD2 (6 bases each). Germline V lookup: CDR1 MNHEY, CDR2 SVGEGT. Between the trimmed V and J ends, which lost 5 bases and 6 bases, there was a span of 15 bases. CDR3 length: 14 amino acids. CDR3 sequence (DNA): TGTGCCAGCAGTATGGGACAAGGAGGGGATACGCAGTATTTT. Translated, it gives CASSMGQGGDTQYF.

The chain uses TRBV7-9 and TRBJ2-1; 13 bases are shared with TRBD2. CDR1 SEHNR and CDR2 FQNEAQ come from the germline V gene (reference sequence). J was trimmed by 9 bases and V by 5 bases; bases with no gene match: 10. The CDR3 sequence is 16 residues long. The CDR3 bases are TGTGCCAGCAGCGCCCCCGGGACTAGCGGGATAGTTGAGCAGTTCTTC. Translation: CASSAPGTSGIVEQFF.

This clonotype was found many times. This chain connects TRBV2 to TRBJ2-7; D might be TRBD1 (8 bases). V was cut by 6 bases and J by 7 bases, with 22 bases left in between. CDR3 length: 15 amino acids. The germline gives CDR1 SNHLY, CDR2 FYNNEI. CDR3 DNA sequence: TGTGCCAGCAGAGCGGGACAGGACCTCTTGGGGGAGCAGTACTTC. Translation: CASRAGQDLLGEQYF.